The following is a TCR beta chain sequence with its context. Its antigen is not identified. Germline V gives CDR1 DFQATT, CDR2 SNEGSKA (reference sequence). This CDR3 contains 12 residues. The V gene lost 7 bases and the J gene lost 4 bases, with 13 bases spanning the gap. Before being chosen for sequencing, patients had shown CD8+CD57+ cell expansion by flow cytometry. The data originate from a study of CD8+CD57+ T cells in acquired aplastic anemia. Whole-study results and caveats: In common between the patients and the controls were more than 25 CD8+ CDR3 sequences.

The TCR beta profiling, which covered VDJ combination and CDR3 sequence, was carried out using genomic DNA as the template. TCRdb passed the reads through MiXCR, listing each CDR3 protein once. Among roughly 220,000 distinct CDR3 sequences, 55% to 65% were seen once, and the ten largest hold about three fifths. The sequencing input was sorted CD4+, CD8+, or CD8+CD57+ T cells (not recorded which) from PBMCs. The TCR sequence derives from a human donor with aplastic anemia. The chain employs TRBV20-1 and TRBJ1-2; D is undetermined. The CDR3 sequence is CSVSPLSYGYTF. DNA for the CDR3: TGCAGTGTTAGTCCTTTGTCCTATGGCTACACCTTC.